The next 17 T cell receptor beta chains were all read from a single sample in a study of blood T cell repertoires in COVID-19. The data were produced by immunoSEQ multiplex PCR, yet TCRdb's version contains in-frame clones alone and is incomplete. The repertoire holds about 170,000 clones, with roughly 86% as singletons. Sequenced material: peripheral blood. These receptors came from a woman at least 80 years old with COVID-19, enrolled during active disease.

The chain is built from TRBV27 and TRBJ1-4; D gene ambiguous. The V end was cut by 2 bases, the J end by 4 bases, with 5 bases between. Per germline, CDR1 MNHEY and CDR2 SMNVEV (reference sequence). The CDR3 covers 13 residues. CDR3 nucleotides: TGTGCCAGCAGTTTACAGATTAATGAAAAACTGTTTTTT. Residues: CASSLQINEKLFF. Using reference TRBV27 and TRBJ1-4 for the parts outside the CDR3, the full variable domain is EAQVTQNPRYLITVTGKKLTVTCSQNMNHEYMSWYRQDPGLGLRQIYYSMNVEVTDKGDVPEGYKVSRKEKRNFPLILESPSPNQTSLYFCASSLQINEKLFFGSGTQLSVL.

With respect to this clone: A read error may produce the germline difference seen at one junction end. V usage is TRBV2 and J usage is TRBJ2-7; D is perhaps TRBD2 (6 bases). Per germline, CDR1 SNHLY and CDR2 FYNNEI. The CDR3 is 11 residues long. The CDR3 coding sequence is TGTGCCAGCAGTATGACGGGCACGGGAGAGTTC. This codes for CASSMTGTGEF.

This sequence joins TRBV5-6 and TRBJ2-6; D not resolved. CDR1 is SGHDT, CDR2 YYEEEE, per germline. This CDR3 has 15 amino acids. With 6 bases removed from V and 0 bases from J, the gap between germline ends came to 10 bases. The DNA for the CDR3 is TGTGCCAGCACCCTAAGCCGCTCTGGGGCCAACGTCCTGACTTTC. This encodes CASTLSRSGANVLTF.

The chain recombines TRBV12-3 or TRBV12-4 with TRBJ1-3; no clear D. V dropped 8 bases and J dropped 0 bases, with 8 bases sitting between them. The length of the CDR3 is 13 residues. CDR3 sequence: CASDRVSGNTIYF. The CDR3 DNA reads TGTGCCAGCGATCGGGTCTCTGGAAACACCATATATTTT.

The chain is built from TRBV30 and TRBJ2-3; 10 bases are shared with TRBD2. Germline V gives CDR1 GTSNPN, CDR2 SVGIG (reference sequence). This CDR3 has 14 residues. V lost 3 bases to trimming and J lost 6 bases; unmatched junction nucleotides: 6. For the CDR3, the DNA is TGTGCCTGGAGCGATCTAGCGGGAGCCGATACGCAGTATTTT. It codes for CAWSDLAGADTQYF.

This chain connects TRBV27 to TRBJ2-1; 10 nucleotides line up with TRBD2. Germline V gives CDR1 MNHEY, CDR2 SMNVEV (reference sequence). CDR3 length: 15 amino acids. V gave up 7 bases and J gave up 9 bases; unmatched junction bases: 12. CDR3 region: CASTPLPSGRGEQFF. CDR3 sequence (DNA): TGTGCCAGCACCCCCCTTCCTAGCGGGAGAGGTGAGCAGTTCTTC.

The chain couples TRBV7-2 to TRBJ2-5; 8 bases agree with TRBD2. V shed 5 bases, J shed 5 bases, and the junction held 7 bases outside the gene matches. The CDR3 loop spans 14 amino acids. CDR1 and CDR2 (germline): SGHTA, FQGNSA. The CDR3, as DNA: TGTGCCAGCAGCCCACTAGCGGCCACGGAGACCCAGTACTTC. It codes for CASSPLAATETQYF.

The chain joins TRBV2 to TRBJ1-6, with 9 positions matching TRBD1. The germline CDR1 and CDR2 sequences are SNHLY and FYNNEI. After removal of 6 bases from V and 6 bases from J, the junction contained 6 bases not matched to a gene. This CDR3 has 15 residues. The CDR3 reads CASSARQGVNSPLHF. CDR3 nucleotide sequence: TGTGCCAGCAGCGCCAGACAGGGGGTTAATTCACCCCTCCACTTT.

This chain joins TRBV28 and TRBJ2-2; D is ambiguous. V was clipped by 8 bases and J by 3 bases, with 7 bases between them. The CDR3 is made up of 12 amino acids. Germline V gives CDR1 MDHEN, CDR2 SYDVKM. In DNA, the CDR3 is TGTGCCAGCGATCACTACACCGGGGAGCTGTTTTTT. It is translated as CASDHYTGELFF.

The rearrangement uses TRBV11-2 and TRBJ2-7; 15 bases line up with TRBD2. The V gene's germline CDR1 is SGHAT and CDR2 FQNNGV. The trim removed 3 bases at V and 6 bases at J, leaving 3 bases unmatched. CDR3 length: 15 residues. The CDR3 DNA is TGTGCCAGCAGCTTCGGACTAGCGGGGGGGCTCGAGCAGTACTTC. Its translation: CASSFGLAGGLEQYF.

This clone came up a few times. CDR3 loop: CASSPPGNEQYF. The CDR3 nucleotides are TGTGCCAGCAGTCCCCCGGGGAACGAGCAGTACTTC. V gene TRBV27 combines with J gene TRBJ2-7; weak D call: TRBD2 (5 bases). V lost 5 bases to trimming and J lost 5 bases, with 10 bases between them. Germline V gene sequence: CDR1 MNHEY, CDR2 SMNVEV (reference sequence). The CDR3 sequence is 12 residues long.

V usage is TRBV11-2 and J usage is TRBJ2-7, with a possible D match to TRBD2 (6 bases). There are 18 residues in the CDR3. Trimming took off 1 base at V and 0 bases at J, with 19 bases between the two ends. Looked up from germline, CDR1 is SGHAT and CDR2 is FQNNGV. The CDR3 spells CASSLAPPGGASSYEQYF. As DNA, the CDR3 is TGTGCCAGCAGCTTAGCTCCTCCCGGCGGGGCGAGCTCCTACGAGCAGTACTTC.

This chain joins TRBV19 and TRBJ2-2, with a tentative D call TRBD2 (5 bases). The CDR3 is 13 residues long. V lost 6 bases, J lost 6 bases, and 11 bases lay in between. Germline values: CDR1 LNHDA, CDR2 SQIVND (reference sequence). The CDR3 spells CASSNPRAGELFF. In nucleotides, the CDR3 is TGTGCCAGTAGCAATCCGAGGGCCGGGGAGCTGTTTTTT.

The CDR3 loop reads CASSPTGFGNTIYF. For the CDR3, the DNA is TGTGCCAGCAGCCCGACAGGGTTCGGAAACACCATATATTTT. The rearrangement uses TRBV7-2 and TRBJ1-3, with 7 bases identical to TRBD1. This CDR3 has 14 amino acids. The V gene's germline CDR1 is SGHTA and CDR2 FQGNSA. V shed 5 bases and J 4 bases; nucleotides not matched to a gene: 5.

To note about this clone: Other DNA sequences in this specimen translate into the identical CDR3. The chain uses TRBV18 and TRBJ1-2, with 12 bases lining up with TRBD1. The CDR3 runs to 15 residues. V gave up 0 bases and J gave up 8 bases; unmatched junction bases: 4. Germline V gives CDR1 KGHSH, CDR2 LQKENI. The CDR3 is CASSPPGQGAYGYTF. CDR3 sequence (DNA): TGTGCCAGCTCACCACCGGGACAGGGGGCGTACGGCTACACCTTC.

This rearrangement joins TRBV29-1 to TRBJ2-3; 7 bases agree with TRBD2. Germline values: CDR1 SQVTM, CDR2 ANQGSEA. Germline trimming cut 4 bases from V and 2 bases from J; bases unmatched to any gene: 9. The CDR3 consists of 15 residues. CDR3 nucleotide sequence: TGCAGCGTTGGGAGGCCTAGCGGTTACACAGATACGCAGTATTTT. The encoded protein is CSVGRPSGYTDTQYF.

This chain links TRBV12-5 with TRBJ2-1, with 10 bases aligning to TRBD2. The CDR3 runs 17 residues. In germline, CDR1 is LGHNT, CDR2 FRNRAP. After removal of 5 bases from V and 2 bases from J, the junction contained 9 bases not matched to a gene. CDR3 amino acids: CASGINPLAGPYNEQFF. CDR3 DNA sequence: TGTGCTAGTGGTATCAACCCACTAGCGGGACCCTACAATGAGCAGTTCTTC.